The 26 T cell receptor beta chains presented below share a single source sample, sequenced in a study of CD8+CD57+ T cells in acquired aplastic anemia. The template for TCR beta VDJ and CDR3 sequence profiling was genomic DNA. TCRdb called the reads again in MiXCR, with one record for every CDR3 protein. The data hold some 130,000 distinct CDR3 sequences, with around 41% observed a single time. The sample consisted of sorted CD4+, CD8+, or CD8+CD57+ T cells (not recorded which) from PBMCs. The receptors shown here come from a human donor in good health, serving as a control.

This clonotype was seen many times. The rearrangement links TRBV6-5 to TRBJ2-1, with a tentative D call TRBD1 (5 bases). This CDR3 is 12 amino acids long. V dropped 6 bases and J dropped 6 bases, with 9 bases sitting between them. Germline CDR1 and CDR2: MNHEY and SVGAGI. In nucleotides, the CDR3 is TGTGCCAGCAGCGTCGACAGCAATGAGCAGTTCTTC. Translated, it gives CASSVDSNEQFF.

The J gene is TRBJ2-7, the V gene TRBV7-8; no definite D call. Deletions cut 2 bases from V and 4 bases from J, with 6 bases between. Germline V gene lookup returns CDR1 SGHVS and CDR2 FQNEAQ. This CDR3 region has 12 residues. The CDR3 region is CASSLTGYEQYF. CDR3 DNA sequence: TGTGCCAGCAGCTTAACGGGTTACGAGCAGTACTTC.

There are a few counts of this clonotype. A read error may be the cause here, since a much bigger clone is one base away. The rearrangement links TRBV19 to TRBJ1-1, with D hard to call. Trimming shortened V by 6 bases and J by 7 bases, and 15 bases separated the two germline ends. The germline gives CDR1 LNHDA, CDR2 SQIVND (reference sequence). The CDR3 has 13 residues. Written as DNA, the CDR3 is TGTGCCAGTAGCCCGATCAGCGGGAGTGAAGCTTTCTTT. Translated, it gives CASSPISGSEAFF.

This clonotype was recorded at least ten times. The chain combines TRBV4-1 with TRBJ1-2, with 7 bases aligning to TRBD1. Looked up from germline, CDR1 is MGHRA and CDR2 is YSYEKL. The junction had 5 bases not matched to a gene; V was cut back by 4 bases and J by 0 bases. The CDR3 is 15 amino acids. In nucleotides, the CDR3 is TGCGCCAGCAGCCTGCTGGGACAGACTAACTATGGCTACACCTTC. The encoded protein is CASSLLGQTNYGYTF.

This clonotype was found many times. This rearrangement joins TRBV19 to TRBJ1-2; a weak D match, TRBD1 (5 bases). Per the germline V gene, CDR1 is LNHDA and CDR2 is SQIVND (reference sequence). V lost 7 bases and J lost 2, with 11 bases in between. This CDR3 spans 13 amino acids. In DNA, the CDR3 is TGTGCCAGTACAGGACAACCAAACTATGGCTACACCTTC. This sequence encodes CASTGQPNYGYTF.

This clonotype was observed many times. CDR3 protein: CASRTQAVVTEAFF. CDR3 coding DNA: TGTGCCAGCAGGACCCAGGCGGTAGTCACTGAAGCTTTCTTT. The J gene is TRBJ1-1, the V gene TRBV5-8; D ambiguous. V lost 5 bases and J 4 bases, leaving 15 bases between the germline ends. The CDR3 is 14 amino acids. Germline lookup yields CDR1 SGHTS and CDR2 YDEGEE.

Comments on this clonotype: A much larger clone lies a single base off, so this may be a read error. This chain links TRBV15 with TRBJ1-2; possible D gene TRBD1, 6 bases. Germline V gene data show CDR1 as LNHNV and CDR2 as YYDKDF (reference sequence). There are 16 residues in the CDR3. The V gene lost 0 bases and the J gene lost 8 bases, with 19 bases spanning the gap. The CDR3 sequence: CATSRDGEGGTGGYTF. The DNA of the CDR3 is TGTGCCACCAGCAGAGATGGGGAGGGGGGAACGGGGGGCTACACCTTC.

Notes on this clonotype: It may be a read error: a sequence one base away is much more abundant. The chain carries TRBV19 and TRBJ1-5; no clear D. V was clipped by 7 bases and J by 7 bases, with 20 bases between them. CDR3 length equals 15 residues. Germline CDR1 LNHDA, CDR2 SQIVND (reference sequence). The CDR3 DNA reads as TGTGCCAGTACCCCCCAGACGGTTCGCGGACAGCCCCAGCATTTT. Its protein product is CASTPQTVRGQPQHF. The full variable domain, completed using reference TRBV19 and TRBJ1-5, is DGGITQSPKYLFRKEGQNVTLSCEQNLNHDAMYWYRQDPGQGLRLIYYSQIVNDFQKGDIAEGYSVSREKKESFPLTVTSAQKNPTAFYLCASTPQTVRGQPQHFGDGTRLSIL.

This clonotype appeared a few times. The chain employs TRBV24-1 and TRBJ2-7; 9 bases fit TRBD1. This CDR3 is built from 18 residues. The V gene end was trimmed by 10 bases and the J gene end by 2 bases; junction bases not matched to a gene: 20. Per germline, CDR1 KGHDR and CDR2 SFDVKD. CDR3 nucleotides: TGTGCCACGGAAAACACCCCCCCCGGACAGGGGAACACCTACGAGCAGTACTTC. Residues: CATENTPPGQGNTYEQYF.

On this clonotype itself: One base away lies a much larger clone, so this may be a sequencing read error. V and J are TRBV28 and TRBJ2-3; the D gene is possibly TRBD1 (8 bases). CDR3 length equals 13 residues. The germline CDR1 and CDR2 sequences are MDHEN and SYDVKM. The CDR3 loop is CAGRDRSTDMQYF. The CDR3 coding sequence is TGTGCCGGGAGGGACAGGAGCACAGATATGCAGTATTTT.

Note on this clonotype: The final CDR3 position lacks the conserved phenylalanine or tryptophan, pointing to a likely read error. The rearrangement links TRBV29-1 to TRBJ2-1, with D unresolved. The CDR3 is 12 residues long. Germline-derived CDR1 and CDR2 are SQVTM and ANQGSEA. Trimming removed 6 bases from V and 4 bases from J, with 10 bases in between. CDR3 DNA: TGCAGCGTCTATGCCGAGTACAATGAGCAGTTCTAC. It yields the protein CSVYAEYNEQFY.

This clonotype was picked up a small number of times. The chain joins TRBV20-1 to TRBJ1-3; tentatively, D is TRBD1 (6 bases). The CDR3 loop spans 16 amino acids. Trimming shortened V by 5 bases and J by 0 bases, and 17 bases separated the two germline ends. From germline, CDR1 is DFQATT and CDR2 SNEGSKA (reference sequence). As DNA, the CDR3 is TGCAGTGCTCCCTTGGGGGGGCTAACCTCTGGAAACACCATATATTTT. Translating it yields CSAPLGGLTSGNTIYF.

In its sample, this clonotype was seen many times. The chain combines TRBV13 with TRBJ1-1; 8 positions agree with TRBD1. The CDR3 extends over 15 amino acids. V trimming: 4 bases; J trimming: 4 bases; junction bases outside the gene matches: 8. The germline CDR1 and CDR2 sequences are PRHDT and FYEKMQ (reference sequence). The CDR3 DNA is TGTGCCAGCAGCTCACAGGACAGGGTGGCCACTGAAGCTTTCTTT. This translates into CASSSQDRVATEAFF.

This chain connects TRBV10-3 to TRBJ2-7; 7 bases align to TRBD1. The germline gives CDR1 ENHRY, CDR2 SYGVKD. The J segment lost 3 bases and the V segment lost 10 bases, leaving 6 bases of the junction unmatched. CDR3 length equals 12 residues. CDR3 sequence reads: CASRRTGYEQYF. CDR3 sequence (DNA): TGTGCCAGCAGACGGACAGGCTACGAGCAGTACTTC.

The chain employs TRBV20-1 and TRBJ1-2; weak D call: TRBD1 (5 bases). Trimming left V 4 bases short and J 4 bases short, with 13 bases between. Germline CDR1 reads DFQATT; CDR2 reads SNEGSKA (reference sequence). CDR3 length: 13 residues. The CDR3 sequence: CSATRQLVYGYTF. The CDR3 DNA sequence: TGCAGTGCTACCCGACAGCTCGTCTATGGCTACACCTTC.

For this clonotype: One base away lies a much larger clone, so this may be a sequencing read error. This chain uses TRBV27 with TRBJ1-2; the match to TRBD1 covers 10 bases. After removal of 4 bases from V and 11 bases from J, the junction contained 7 bases not matched to a gene. Germline V CDR1 and CDR2: MNHEY, SMNVEV (reference sequence). The CDR3 has 13 amino acids. The CDR3 DNA follows: TGTGCCAGCAGTTCATCGAGGACAGGGGGTTACACCTTC. Translation gives CASSSSRTGGYTF.

This clonotype was counted many times. The rearrangement joins TRBV9 to TRBJ1-1; TRBD1 matches 10 bases. The CDR3 is 13 residues long. The ends lost 3 bases at V and 8 bases at J; junction bases unmatched: 4. CDR1 is SGDLS and CDR2 is YYNGEE in the germline V gene. In nucleotides, the CDR3 is TGTGCCAGCAGCGCACCGGGACAGGGGGAAGCTTTCTTT. It is translated as CASSAPGQGEAFF. Using reference TRBV9 and TRBJ1-1 for the parts outside the CDR3, the full variable domain is DSGVTQTPKHLITATGQRVTLRCSPRSGDLSVYWYQQSLDQGLQFLIQYYNGEERAKGNILERFSAQQFPDLHSELNLSSLELGDSALYFCASSAPGQGEAFFGQGTRLTVV.

The rearrangement links TRBV25-1 to TRBJ1-2; D gene uncertain. The CDR3 is 16 amino acids. Germline CDR1 is MGHDK and CDR2 is SYGVNS. V was cut by 0 bases and J by 2 bases, with 13 bases left in between. The CDR3 coding sequence is TGTGCCAGCAGTGAATATTCTAATTGGGGAAACTATGGCTACACCTTC. Amino acids: CASSEYSNWGNYGYTF.

This rearrangement joins TRBV24-1 to TRBJ1-6; D possibly corresponds to TRBD1 (5 bases). This CDR3 has 13 amino acids. Trimming pared 7 bases from V and 10 bases from J, leaving 13 bases between. Germline assignment: CDR1 KGHDR and CDR2 SFDVKD. The CDR3 nucleotides are TGTGCCACCAGAGTAGACAGCCCCTCACCCCTCCACTTT. It yields the protein CATRVDSPSPLHF.

The chain employs TRBV25-1 and TRBJ2-1, with TRBD2 matching 11 bases. Germline V gives CDR1 MGHDK, CDR2 SYGVNS. The J segment lost 8 bases and the V segment lost 3 bases, leaving 6 bases of the junction unmatched. CDR3 length: 15 amino acids. For the CDR3, the DNA is TGTGCCAGCAGTGAGACTAGCGGGACGGTGGATGAGCAGTTCTTC. It codes for CASSETSGTVDEQFF.

This clonotype was counted many times. This chain joins TRBV5-4 and TRBJ1-5; a possible D gene is TRBD1 (5 bases). The CDR3 loop spans 14 amino acids. The germline V and J ends were trimmed by 5 bases and 0 bases, with 9 bases remaining between them. Germline CDR1 is SGHNT and CDR2 is YYREEE (reference sequence). The CDR3 DNA reads TGTGCCAGCAGTGCGGGGGGTAGCAATCAGCCCCAGCATTTT. Translating it yields CASSAGGSNQPQHF.

This clonotype was counted between two and nine times. The V and J genes are TRBV7-3 and TRBJ1-2; D unresolved. This CDR3 contains 13 residues. Trimming pared 5 bases from V and 5 bases from J, leaving 12 bases between. Germline CDR1 and CDR2: SGHTA and FQGTGA. The CDR3: CASSPGGGYGYTF. DNA for the CDR3: TGTGCCAGCAGCCCGGGCGGAGGATATGGCTACACCTTC.

This sequence joins TRBV7-6 and TRBJ2-3; TRBD1 might be the D (6 bases). Trimming stripped 5 bases from V and 6 bases from J, with 15 bases between. The CDR3 covers 14 residues. CDR1 is SGHVS, CDR2 FNYEAQ, per germline. The CDR3 DNA is TGTGCCAGCAGCCGGGACAACCCGGGGGATACGCAGTATTTT. This translates into CASSRDNPGDTQYF. Full variable domain (remainder filled in from reference TRBV7-6 and TRBJ2-3): GAGVSQSPRYKVTKRGQDVALRCDPISGHVSLYWYRQALGQGPEFLTYFNYEAQQDKSGLPNDRFSAERPEGSISTLTIQRTEQRDSAMYRCASSRDNPGDTQYFGPGTRLTVL.

This clonotype was observed many times. The J gene is TRBJ2-1, the V gene TRBV2, with D uncertain. Germline V CDR1 and CDR2: SNHLY, FYNNEI. CDR3 length equals 13 residues. The V end lost 8 bases, the J end lost 0 bases, and 8 bases lay between the germline ends. The CDR3 nucleotides are TGTGCCAGCCGAACGAGCTCCTACAATGAGCAGTTCTTC. This codes for CASRTSSYNEQFF. Combining the CDR3 with reference TRBV2 and TRBJ2-1 gives the whole variable domain EPEVTQTPSHQVTQMGQEVILRCVPISNHLYFYWYRQILGQKVEFLVSFYNNEISEKSEIFDDQFSVERPDGSNFTLKIRSTKLEDSAMYFCASRTSSYNEQFFGPGTRLTVL.

At least ten counts were recorded for this clonotype. The V call is TRBV5-4, the J call TRBJ1-1; weak D call: TRBD1 (5 bases). This CDR3 is built from 15 residues. V was shortened by 5 bases and J by 4 bases, with 18 bases between the two germline ends. Germline CDR1 SGHNT, CDR2 YYREEE (reference sequence). CDR3 protein: CASSERARDGTEAFF. In DNA form, the CDR3 reads TGTGCCAGCAGTGAGAGAGCCAGGGATGGCACTGAAGCTTTCTTT.

This chain links TRBV2 with TRBJ1-2, with TRBD1 matching 10 bases. Germline-derived CDR1 and CDR2 are SNHLY and FYNNEI. The CDR3 sequence is 13 residues long. The V and J ends lost 5 bases and 7 bases, in that order; junction bases with no gene match: 4. Here the CDR3 DNA reads TGTGCCAGCAGTCGGGACAGGGGCGCTGGCTACACCTTC. This translates into CASSRDRGAGYTF.